Shown below are 18 T cell receptor beta chains from a single sample sequenced in a study of T cell responses to AZD1222 COVID-19 vaccine. Only in-frame clones appear in the TCRdb table, and some are missing; sequencing was by immunoSEQ multiplex PCR. This sample has about 35,000 clones, with 85% to 90% found just once. Here the sequenced sample was peripheral blood, taken 28 days after the second AZD1222 dose. The receptors originated from an adult who received the AZD1222 COVID-19 vaccine.

This clone appeared once. This sequence joins TRBV10-1 and TRBJ2-2; TRBD2 is a possible D gene (6 bases). This CDR3 has 14 amino acids. CDR1 is WNHNN and CDR2 is SYGVQD in the germline V gene (reference sequence). Deletions cut 10 bases from V and 6 bases from J, with 18 bases between. The DNA of the CDR3 is TGCGCCACCCCGGGAGTAAGCTCCCCCGGGGAGCTGTTTTTT. Amino acids: CATPGVSSPGELFF.

The chain recombines TRBV6-2 or TRBV6-3 with TRBJ2-1, with TRBD2 as a possible D gene (5 bases). The V end was cut by 4 bases, the J end by 3 bases, with 13 bases between. This CDR3 comprises 15 residues. Germline CDR1 MNHEY, CDR2 SVGEGT. The CDR3 DNA reads as TGTGCCAGCAGTTCCCCGGACTGGTTCTACAATGAGCAGTTCTTC. Amino acids: CASSSPDWFYNEQFF.

The chain is built from TRBV27 and TRBJ2-7, with D possibly being TRBD1 (6 bases). CDR1 is MNHEY, CDR2 SMNVEV, per germline (reference sequence). This CDR3 has 17 amino acids. With 2 bases removed from V and 3 bases from J, the gap between germline ends came to 20 bases. Here the CDR3 reads CASSLRPSPGTFYEQYF. The CDR3 region has the DNA TGTGCCAGCAGTTTACGTCCAAGTCCAGGGACATTCTACGAGCAGTACTTC.

V is TRBV19 and J is TRBJ2-1; TRBD1 might be the D (6 bases). V lost 9 bases to trimming and J lost 5 bases, with 17 bases between them. The CDR3 consists of 14 residues. Germline V gives CDR1 LNHDA, CDR2 SQIVND (reference sequence). CDR3 amino acids: CASHTGWLNNEQFF. CDR3 nucleotide sequence: TGTGCCAGCCACACAGGGTGGCTAAACAATGAGCAGTTCTTC.

The rearrangement links TRBV6-5 to TRBJ2-2; D call uncertain. Germline V gene lookup returns CDR1 MNHEY and CDR2 SVGAGI. The CDR3 loop spans 13 amino acids. V gave up 6 bases and J gave up 4 bases, with 9 bases separating them. The CDR3 sequence: CASRKLGTGELFF. The CDR3 nucleotides are TGTGCCAGCAGGAAATTAGGCACCGGGGAGCTGTTTTTT.

The chain carries TRBV29-1 and TRBJ1-1; D not resolved. V lost 6 bases and J lost 5, with 10 bases in between. CDR1 and CDR2 (germline): SQVTM, ANQGSEA. The CDR3 length is 11 residues. Here the CDR3 reads CSVADRTEAFF. The CDR3 nucleotides are TGCAGCGTAGCCGATCGTACTGAAGCTTTCTTT.

The chain joins TRBV6-2 or TRBV6-3 to TRBJ2-2; 8 positions agree with TRBD2. With 2 bases clipped from V and 7 bases from J, the junction kept 6 bases outside the gene matches. Germline loops: CDR1 MNHEY, CDR2 SVGEGT. The CDR3 covers 15 residues. CDR3 DNA sequence: TGTGCCAGCAGTTACGACGACGGGACTAGCGGGGAGCTGTTTTTT. Amino acid sequence: CASSYDDGTSGELFF.

V is TRBV6-5 and J is TRBJ1-5; D possibly corresponds to TRBD1 (5 bases). The ends were cut back, 6 bases at V and 0 bases at J, with 12 bases in the middle. Per germline, CDR1 MNHEY and CDR2 SVGAGI. The CDR3 spans 15 residues. As DNA, the CDR3 is TGTGCCAGCAGCCCCGGGGCGTATAGCAATCAGCCCCAGCATTTT. Translation: CASSPGAYSNQPQHF.

This clone appeared a few times. The V call is TRBV5-1, the J call TRBJ1-1; D is undetermined. Trimming stripped 0 bases from V and 0 bases from J, with 6 bases between. The CDR3 runs to 14 residues. Looked up from germline, CDR1 is SGHRS and CDR2 is YFSETQ. CDR3 loop: CASSLESVNTEAFF. The CDR3 nucleotides read TGCGCCAGCAGCTTGGAATCGGTGAACACTGAAGCTTTCTTT.

V usage is TRBV7-9 and J usage is TRBJ1-2; 7 bases fit TRBD1. The ends lost 8 bases at V and 0 bases at J; junction bases unmatched: 3. The CDR3 runs 13 residues. The germline V gene has CDR1 SEHNR and CDR2 FQNEAQ (reference sequence). The CDR3 region has the DNA TGTGCCAGCGCCAGGGGGGCTAACTATGGCTACACCTTC. Its translation: CASARGANYGYTF. Full variable domain (rest looked up from reference TRBV7-9 and TRBJ1-2): DTGVSQNPRHKITKRGQNVTFRCDPISEHNRLYWYRQTLGQGPEFLTYFQNEAQLEKSRLLSDRFSAERPKGSFSTLEIQRTEQGDSAMYLCASARGANYGYTFGSGTRLTVV.

The chain employs TRBV12-3 or TRBV12-4 and TRBJ1-1; D gene uncertain. The CDR3 totals 10 residues. Trimming cost V 8 bases and J 3 bases, with 4 bases left between them. The CDR3 DNA follows: TGTGCCAGCGGATACACTGAAGCTTTCTTT. Translating it yields CASGYTEAFF.

This sequence joins TRBV6-4 and TRBJ2-1; the match to TRBD2 covers 11 bases. Trimming cost V 0 bases and J 6 bases; bases outside gene matches: 1. Germline V lookup: CDR1 MRHNA, CDR2 SNTAGT. The CDR3 contains 15 residues. The chain's CDR3 is CASSDSSGGANEQFF. CDR3 nucleotide sequence: TGTGCCAGCAGTGACTCTAGCGGGGGGGCCAATGAGCAGTTCTTC.

The V gene is TRBV7-9, the J gene TRBJ1-3; 9 positions match TRBD1. Unmatched junction bases numbered 1, after V lost 3 bases and J lost 4 bases. The germline gives CDR1 SEHNR, CDR2 FQNEAQ (reference sequence). The CDR3 has 14 residues. CDR3 DNA: TGTGCCAGCAGCTTCACAGGGGGCGGAAACACCATATATTTT. Translating gives CASSFTGGGNTIYF.

This clone was seen a handful of times. The gene calls are TRBV19 and TRBJ1-2, with 8 bases fitting TRBD1. There are 14 residues in the CDR3. Germline V CDR1 and CDR2: LNHDA, SQIVND (reference sequence). Trimming cost V 6 bases and J 3 bases; bases outside gene matches: 6. The CDR3 DNA reads TGTGCCAGTAGCCATGGACAGGGCTACTATGGCTACACCTTC. Its protein product is CASSHGQGYYGYTF.

The CDR3 spells CASSYGRRNTEAFF. The CDR3, as DNA: TGTGCCAGCAGTTACGGAAGGAGGAACACTGAAGCTTTCTTT. V and J are TRBV6-5 and TRBJ1-1; D uncertain. CDR3 length: 14 residues. Germline loops: CDR1 MNHEY, CDR2 SVGAGI. Trimming removed 2 bases from V and 1 base from J, with 8 bases in between.

V gene TRBV12-3 or TRBV12-4 combines with J gene TRBJ1-1; D not certain. The CDR3 has 13 residues. Trimming took off 7 bases at V and 5 bases at J, with 14 bases between the two ends. Here the CDR3 DNA reads TGTGCCAGCATTAGGTTCGTCGGTACTGAAGCTTTCTTT. Protein sequence: CASIRFVGTEAFF.

The V call is TRBV6-4, the J call TRBJ1-6; D is perhaps TRBD1 (5 bases). Germline V gene data show CDR1 as MRHNA and CDR2 as SNTAGT. The CDR3 runs 14 residues. The ends were cut back, 4 bases at V and 13 bases at J, with 17 bases in the middle. CDR3 coding DNA: TGTGCCAGCAGTGTATCACCGGGGGGATACCCCCTCCACTTT. Protein: CASSVSPGGYPLHF.

The chain is built from TRBV10-3 and TRBJ2-1; 13 nucleotides align to TRBD2. The V gene's germline CDR1 is ENHRY and CDR2 SYGVKD. The ends lost 7 bases at V and 2 bases at J; junction bases unmatched: 2. This CDR3 has 15 residues. CDR3 coding DNA: TGTGCCATCAAGGGGACTAGCGGGACCTACAATGAGCAGTTCTTC. Its translation is CAIKGTSGTYNEQFF.